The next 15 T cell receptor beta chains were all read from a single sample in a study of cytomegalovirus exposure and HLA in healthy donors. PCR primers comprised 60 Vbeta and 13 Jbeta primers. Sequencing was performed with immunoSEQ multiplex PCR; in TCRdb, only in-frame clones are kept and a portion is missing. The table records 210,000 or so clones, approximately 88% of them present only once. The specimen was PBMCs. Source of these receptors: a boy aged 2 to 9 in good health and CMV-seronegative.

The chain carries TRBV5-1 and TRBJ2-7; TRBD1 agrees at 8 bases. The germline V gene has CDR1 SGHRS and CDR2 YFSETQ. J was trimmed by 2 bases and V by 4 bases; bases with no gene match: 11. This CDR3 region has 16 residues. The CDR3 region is CASSPATDRVPYEQYF. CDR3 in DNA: TGCGCCAGCAGCCCCGCCACGGACAGGGTGCCCTACGAGCAGTACTTC.

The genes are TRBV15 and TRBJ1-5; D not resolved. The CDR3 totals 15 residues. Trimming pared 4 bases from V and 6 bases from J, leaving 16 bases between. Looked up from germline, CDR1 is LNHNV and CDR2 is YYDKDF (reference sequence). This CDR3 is CATSTRAGSGQPQHF. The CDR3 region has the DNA TGTGCCACCAGCACCCGAGCGGGGTCGGGTCAGCCCCAGCATTTT.

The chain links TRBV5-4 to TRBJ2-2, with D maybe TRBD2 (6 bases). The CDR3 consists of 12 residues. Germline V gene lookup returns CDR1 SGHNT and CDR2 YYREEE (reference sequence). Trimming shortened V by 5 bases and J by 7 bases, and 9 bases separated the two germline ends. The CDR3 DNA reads TGTGCCAGCAGTGGGGGGTACGGGGAGCTGTTTTTT. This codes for CASSGGYGELFF.

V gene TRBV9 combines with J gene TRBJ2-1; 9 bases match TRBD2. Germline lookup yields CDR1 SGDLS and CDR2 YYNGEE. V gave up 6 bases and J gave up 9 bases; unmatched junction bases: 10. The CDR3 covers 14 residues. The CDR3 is CASTETAGGLEQFF. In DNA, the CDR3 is TGTGCCAGCACCGAGACAGCGGGGGGACTTGAGCAGTTCTTC.

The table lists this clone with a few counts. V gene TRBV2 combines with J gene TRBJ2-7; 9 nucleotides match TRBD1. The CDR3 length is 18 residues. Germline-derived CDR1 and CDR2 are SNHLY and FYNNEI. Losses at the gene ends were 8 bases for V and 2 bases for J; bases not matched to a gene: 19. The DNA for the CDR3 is TGTGCCAGCGGATGGTCGGACAGGGGACCTAACCCTACCTACGAGCAGTACTTC. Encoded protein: CASGWSDRGPNPTYEQYF.

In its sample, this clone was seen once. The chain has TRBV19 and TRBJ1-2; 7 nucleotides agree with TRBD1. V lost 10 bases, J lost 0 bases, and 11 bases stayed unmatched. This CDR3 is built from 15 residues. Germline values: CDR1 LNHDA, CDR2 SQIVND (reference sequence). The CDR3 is CAIREGAAPNYGYTF. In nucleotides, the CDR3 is TGTGCCATCCGGGAGGGGGCAGCTCCTAACTATGGCTACACCTTC.

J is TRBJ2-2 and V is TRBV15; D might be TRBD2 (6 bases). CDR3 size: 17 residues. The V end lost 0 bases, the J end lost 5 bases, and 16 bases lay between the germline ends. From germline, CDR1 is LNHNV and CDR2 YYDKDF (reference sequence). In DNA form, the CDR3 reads TGTGCCACCAGCAGAGAATATGAGGGAGGAAGTACCGGGGAGCTGTTTTTT. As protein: CATSREYEGGSTGELFF.

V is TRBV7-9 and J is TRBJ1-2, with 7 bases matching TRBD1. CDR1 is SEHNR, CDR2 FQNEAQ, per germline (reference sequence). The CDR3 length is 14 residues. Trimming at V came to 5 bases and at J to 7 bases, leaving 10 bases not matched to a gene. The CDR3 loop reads CASSLRQGGAGYTF. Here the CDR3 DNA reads TGTGCCAGCAGCCTCCGACAGGGAGGAGCTGGCTACACCTTC.

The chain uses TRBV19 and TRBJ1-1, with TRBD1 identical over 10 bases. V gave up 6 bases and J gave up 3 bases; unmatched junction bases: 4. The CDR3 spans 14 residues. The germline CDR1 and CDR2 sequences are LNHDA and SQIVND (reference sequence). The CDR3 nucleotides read TGTGCCAGTAGCCGGACAGGGGGGTACACTGAAGCTTTCTTT. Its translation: CASSRTGGYTEAFF.

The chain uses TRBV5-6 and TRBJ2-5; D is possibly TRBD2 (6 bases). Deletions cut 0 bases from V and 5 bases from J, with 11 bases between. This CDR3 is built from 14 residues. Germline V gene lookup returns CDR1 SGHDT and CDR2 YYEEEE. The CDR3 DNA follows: TGTGCCAGCAGCTTGGGTAGCGGTAAGGAGACCCAGTACTTC. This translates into CASSLGSGKETQYF. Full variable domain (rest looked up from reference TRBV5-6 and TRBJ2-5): DAGVTQSPTHLIKTRGQQVTLRCSPKSGHDTVSWYQQALGQGPQFIFQYYEEEERQRGNFPDRFSGHQFPNYSSELNVNALLLGDSALYLCASSLGSGKETQYFGPGTRLLVL.

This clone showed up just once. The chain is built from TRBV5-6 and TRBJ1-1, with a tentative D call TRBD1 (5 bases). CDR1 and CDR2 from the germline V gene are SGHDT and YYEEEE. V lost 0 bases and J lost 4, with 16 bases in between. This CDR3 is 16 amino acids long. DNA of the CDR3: TGTGCCAGCAGCTTGGTTAGGCGGGGCTTCGGCACTGAAGCTTTCTTT. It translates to CASSLVRRGFGTEAFF.

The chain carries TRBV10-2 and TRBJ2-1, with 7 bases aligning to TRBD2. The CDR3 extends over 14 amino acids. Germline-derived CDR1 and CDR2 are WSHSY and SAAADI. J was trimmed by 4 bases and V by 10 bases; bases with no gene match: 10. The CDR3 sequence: CATARLAGYNEQFF. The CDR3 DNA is TGCGCCACCGCTCGACTAGCCGGATACAATGAGCAGTTCTTC.

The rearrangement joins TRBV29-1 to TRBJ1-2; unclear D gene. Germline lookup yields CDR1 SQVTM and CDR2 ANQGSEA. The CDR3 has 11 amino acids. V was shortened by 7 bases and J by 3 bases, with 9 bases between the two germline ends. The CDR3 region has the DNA TGCAGCGGGAGTGAGGACTATGGCTACACCTTC. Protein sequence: CSGSEDYGYTF.

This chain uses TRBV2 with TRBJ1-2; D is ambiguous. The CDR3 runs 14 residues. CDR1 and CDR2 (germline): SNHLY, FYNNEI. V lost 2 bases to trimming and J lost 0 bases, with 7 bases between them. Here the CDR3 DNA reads TGTGCCAGCAGTGAACAGGTTTCTAACTATGGCTACACCTTC. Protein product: CASSEQVSNYGYTF.

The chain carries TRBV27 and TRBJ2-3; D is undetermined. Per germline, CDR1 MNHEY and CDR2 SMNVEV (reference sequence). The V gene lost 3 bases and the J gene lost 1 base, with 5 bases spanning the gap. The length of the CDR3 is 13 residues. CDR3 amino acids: CASSFSGTDTQYF. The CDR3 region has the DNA TGTGCCAGCAGTTTTAGTGGCACAGATACGCAGTATTTT.